This entry describes one TCR beta chain. Ten or more counts support this clonotype. The target of this receptor is not known. No quality values exist for individual bases; no much larger clone is one base distant. The sample originates from a study of T cell repertoires in cytomegalovirus infection (dated 2019 in TCRdb). A note on the overall study: Donor HLA type was relevant to the analysis, as public TCR beta signatures indicated carriage of CMV infection together with the matching HLA type.

What the study reported, not specific to this receptor: In both this cohort and an independent cohort of some 380 donors, the cumulative frequency of public TCR beta family members distinguished carriers of CMV infection plus the relevant HLA type. The ex vivo response was dominated by HLA-C-restricted CMV-specific TCR beta clonotypes, which also provided the single most frequent clonotype in two of eight donors.

The CDR3 runs 12 amino acids, cysteine and phenylalanine included. Just CDR3 DNA is preserved here, 36 bases in frame from base 1. Via the germline V gene, CDR1 is MNHEY and CDR2 SVGEGT. Relative to germline, V is 6 bases shorter and J is 4 bases shorter, with 9 bases between their ends. Sequencer: Illumina HiSeq 1500. Using fastp at Q25 and MiXCR, TCRdb reprocessed the public reads and kept productive beta chains. Each CDR3 protein gets just one entry, which takes the most common genes and DNA from the rows behind it. The sample includes fewer than 550,000 distinct CDR3 sequences, with 26% observed a single time. Jointly, the top ten make up 13% of the sample.

The rearrangement combines TRBV6-2 or TRBV6-3 with TRBJ1-1; no D gene is confidently identified. The source material was PBMCs. The clonotype originates from a human donor in good health (CMV status not recorded). Some clones in this sample may be carry-over from other donors' samples. This receptor carries the CDR3 CASSEQFTEAFF. The DNA sequence is TGTGCCAGCAGCGAACAGTTCACTGAAGCTTTCTTT.